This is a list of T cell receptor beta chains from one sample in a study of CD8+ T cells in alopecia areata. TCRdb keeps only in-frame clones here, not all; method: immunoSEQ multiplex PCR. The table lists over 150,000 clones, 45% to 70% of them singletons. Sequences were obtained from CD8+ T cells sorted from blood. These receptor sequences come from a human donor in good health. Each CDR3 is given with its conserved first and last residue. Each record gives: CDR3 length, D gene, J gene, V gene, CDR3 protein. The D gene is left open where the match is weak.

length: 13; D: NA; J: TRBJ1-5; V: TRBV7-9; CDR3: CASSGGGNQPQHF
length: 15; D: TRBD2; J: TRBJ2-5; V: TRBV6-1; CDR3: CASSPLAGEQETQYF
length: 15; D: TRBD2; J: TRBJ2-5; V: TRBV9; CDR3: CASSVGGTPEETQYF
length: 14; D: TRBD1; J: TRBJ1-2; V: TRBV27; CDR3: CASRETGRNYGYTF
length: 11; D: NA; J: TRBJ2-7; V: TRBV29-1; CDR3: CSVEEKGEQYF
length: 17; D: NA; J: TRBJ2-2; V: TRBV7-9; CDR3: CASSFTASRIQTGELFF
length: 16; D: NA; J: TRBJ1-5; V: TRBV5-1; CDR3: CASSLDGLYSNQPQHF
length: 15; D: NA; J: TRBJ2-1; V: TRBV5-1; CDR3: CASSLSQGGDNEQFF
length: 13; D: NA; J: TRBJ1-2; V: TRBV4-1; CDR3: CASSQARFYGYTF
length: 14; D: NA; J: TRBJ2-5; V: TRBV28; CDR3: CASSFLGGEETQYF
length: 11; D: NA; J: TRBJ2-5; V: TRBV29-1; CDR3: CSGALEGNQYF
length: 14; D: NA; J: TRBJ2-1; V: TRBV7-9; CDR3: CASSSSGSYNEQFF
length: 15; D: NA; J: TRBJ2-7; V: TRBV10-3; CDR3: CAISEGQGRPYEQYF
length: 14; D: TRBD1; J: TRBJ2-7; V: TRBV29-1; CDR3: CSVEAGGNSYEQYF
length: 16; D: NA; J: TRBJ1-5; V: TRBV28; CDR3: CASTSTGRYSNQPQHF
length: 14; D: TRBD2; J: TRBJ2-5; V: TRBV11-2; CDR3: CASSREASGETQYF
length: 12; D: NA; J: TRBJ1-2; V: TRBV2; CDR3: CASSAAGDGYTF
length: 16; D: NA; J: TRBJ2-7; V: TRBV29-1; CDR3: CSVRVGSAGAAYEQYF
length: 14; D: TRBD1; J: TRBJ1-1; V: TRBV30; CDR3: CAWSRGTGDTEAFF
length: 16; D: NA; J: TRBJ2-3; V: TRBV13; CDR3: CASSLMRGDSTDTQYF
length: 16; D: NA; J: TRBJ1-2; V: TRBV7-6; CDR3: CASSLATEGIVDGYTF
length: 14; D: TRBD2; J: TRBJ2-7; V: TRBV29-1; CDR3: CSVEQGLGGAEQYF
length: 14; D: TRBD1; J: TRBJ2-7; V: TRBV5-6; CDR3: CASSSDRVLYEQYF
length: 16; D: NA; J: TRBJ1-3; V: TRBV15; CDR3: CATSRDTLGAGNTIYF
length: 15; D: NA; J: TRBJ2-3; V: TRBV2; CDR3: CASSEGGISTDTQYF
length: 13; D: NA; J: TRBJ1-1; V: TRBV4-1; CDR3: CASSQTGDTEAFF
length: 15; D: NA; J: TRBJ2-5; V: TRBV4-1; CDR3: CASSQVLTRGETQYF
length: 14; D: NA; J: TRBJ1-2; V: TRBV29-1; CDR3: CSVEELDRNYGYTF
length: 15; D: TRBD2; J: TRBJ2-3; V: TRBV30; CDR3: CAWSAGTSSTDTQYF
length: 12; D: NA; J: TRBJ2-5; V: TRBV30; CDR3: CACSRDQETQYF
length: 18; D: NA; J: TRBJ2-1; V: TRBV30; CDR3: CAWNTDFLGDSSYNEQFF
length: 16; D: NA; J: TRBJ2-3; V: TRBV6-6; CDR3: CASTMDRDSFTDTQYF
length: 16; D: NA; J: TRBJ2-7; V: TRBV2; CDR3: CASSEAPLAPTYEQYF
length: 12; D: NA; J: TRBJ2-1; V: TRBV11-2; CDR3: CASSLGQGRQFF
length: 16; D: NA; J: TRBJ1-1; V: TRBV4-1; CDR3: CASSHEHMTEETEAFF